Listed below are T cell receptor beta chains from one sample, sequenced in a study of blood T cell repertoires in COVID-19. Measured with immunoSEQ multiplex PCR; TCRdb has only the in-frame clones, and not every one. The sample has around 190,000 clones, roughly 82% seen once. The source material was peripheral blood. The receptors were sampled from a woman aged 55-69 years with COVID-19, enrolled during active disease. Both conserved end residues are part of each CDR3. The D gene is left open where the match is weak. Some rows have no size entry. The others give once, few or many, or a class for an expanded clone.

>TRBV28|TRBJ1-1|.|.
TGTGCCAGCAAAAAAGCCAGGGGTTGGACTGAAGCTTTCTTT
CASKKARGWTEAFF
>TRBV6-2/TRBV6-3|TRBJ2-2|.|.
TGTGCCAGCAGCGTCGCGGGGACCGGGGAGCTGTTTTTT
CASSVAGTGELFF
>TRBV12-3/TRBV12-4|TRBJ1-6|.|.
TGTGCCAGCAGTTTCGACTATTGGTCACCCCTCCACTTT
CASSFDYWSPLHF
>TRBV27|TRBJ2-2|.|.
TGTGCCAGCAGTTTAAGGGGGTGGAGACCCACCGGGGAGCTGTTTTTT
CASSLRGWRPTGELFF
>TRBV6-5|TRBJ2-1|TRBD1|many
TGTGCCAGCAGTTACGATAGAGGGACAGGGGTCAATGAGCAGTTCTTC
CASSYDRGTGVNEQFF
>TRBV5-1|TRBJ2-7|TRBD2|few
TGCGCCAGCAGCCGAGTGACGGGAGGGCCCCACGAGCAGTACTTC
CASSRVTGGPHEQYF
>TRBV28|TRBJ1-5|.|.
TGTGCCAGCAGCCCCGGACAGATCAATCAGCCCCAGCATTTT
CASSPGQINQPQHF
>TRBV7-9|TRBJ1-1|.|.
TGTGCCAGCTGCATATCGGGGTTGGGCACTGAAGCTTTCTTT
CASCISGLGTEAFF
>TRBV6-5|TRBJ1-5|.|.
TGTGCCAGCAGGGAGACTTATAGCAATCAGCCCCAGCATTTT
CASRETYSNQPQHF
>TRBV3-1/TRBV3-2|TRBJ1-4|.|.
TGTGCCAGCAGCCAAATAGAGGCAACTAATGAAAAACTGTTTTTT
CASSQIEATNEKLFF
>TRBV27|TRBJ2-2|TRBD1|.
TGTGCCAGCAGAGACAGGGACAAAGGAAACACCGGGGAGCTGTTTTTT
CASRDRDKGNTGELFF
>TRBV24-1|TRBJ2-3|.|.
TGTGCCACCAGTGTTCCAGGGCCGTCGGATACGCAGTATTTT
CATSVPGPSDTQYF
>TRBV5-1|TRBJ2-3|TRBD2|.
TGCGCCAGCAGCCCCCAGGGTAGACGGGGGGGCACAGATACGCAGTATTTT
CASSPQGRRGGTDTQYF
>TRBV5-6|TRBJ1-1|.|.
TGTGCCAGCAGCTCCTTTAGAGCTGAAGCTTTCTTT
CASSSFRAEAFF
>TRBV27|TRBJ2-1|TRBD2|.
TGTGCCAGCAGTTTTAGCGGGAGGGTCGGCAATGAGCAGTTCTTC
CASSFSGRVGNEQFF
>TRBV1|TRBJ1-2|.|.
TGCACCAGCAGCCCACTGCACCGCACAGGGCGGCAGAAACTTATGGGCTACACCTTC
CTSSPLHRTGRQKLMGYTF